This T cell receptor (beta chain) derives from a study of follicular helper T cells after annual influenza vaccination. Noted time point: 2015-2016 season, pre-vaccination. Data came from immunoSEQ multiplex PCR; TCRdb stores just in-frame clones and leaves some out. The sample holds 9,500 to 15,000 clones; about 80% are singletons and the top ten take roughly 3.5%. This CDR3 spans 13 amino acids. Germline values: CDR1 MDHEN, CDR2 SYDVKM. V shed 4 bases and J shed 3 bases, with 10 bases lying between them. The sequenced sample was CXCR5+ CD38- circulating T follicular helper cells from blood, obtained on the day of influenza vaccination. Subset noted: circulating Tfh, non-naive CD4+CXCR5+PD-1+ (ICOS+CD38+ or ICOS-CD38-). The J gene is TRBJ2-7, the V gene TRBV28; the D gene is possibly TRBD1 (6 bases). The TCR was taken from an adult who received the influenza vaccine. The chain's CDR3 is CASSSGEHYEQYF. CDR3 bases: TGTGCCAGCAGTTCAGGGGAGCACTACGAGCAGTACTTC.